The next 20 T cell receptor beta chains were all read from a single sample in a study of cytomegalovirus exposure and HLA in healthy donors. Amplification used 60 Vbeta primers and 13 Jbeta primers. This table comes from immunoSEQ multiplex PCR, and its TCRdb copy is limited to in-frame clones, with some not included. The data hold roughly 150,000 clones, with roughly 70% observed a single time. The sample consisted of PBMCs. The receptors here all came from a man aged 25-40 years in good health and CMV-seronegative.

The genes are TRBV2 and TRBJ2-5, with a tentative D call TRBD2 (5 bases). Germline CDR1 SNHLY, CDR2 FYNNEI. This CDR3 comprises 13 residues. The V gene lost 3 bases and the J gene lost 5 bases, with 10 bases spanning the gap. CDR3: CASSDEGRETQYF. For the CDR3, the DNA is TGTGCCAGCAGTGATGAGGGCAGGGAGACCCAGTACTTC.

A few counts support this clone. V usage is TRBV6-4 and J usage is TRBJ1-5; no firm D call. Trimming left V 4 bases short and J 3 bases short, with 10 bases between. CDR1 is MRHNA, CDR2 SNTAGT, per germline. The CDR3 runs 14 residues. Written as DNA, the CDR3 is TGTGCCAGCAGTGGGGTGGAGTCCAATCAGCCCCAGCATTTT. Protein sequence: CASSGVESNQPQHF.

V gene TRBV19 combines with J gene TRBJ1-5; D is undetermined. V lost 5 bases and J 6 bases, leaving 11 bases between the germline ends. CDR1 is LNHDA, CDR2 SQIVND, per germline (reference sequence). The length of the CDR3 is 13 residues. The CDR3 loop reads CASSWAPPQPQHF. In DNA, the CDR3 is TGTGCCAGTAGTTGGGCCCCCCCTCAGCCCCAGCATTTT.

The V call is TRBV7-2, the J call TRBJ2-3, with TRBD2 identical over 7 bases. The CDR3 contains 16 residues. The germline CDR1 and CDR2 sequences are SGHTA and FQGNSA. The junction had 10 bases not matched to a gene; V was cut back by 5 bases and J by 2 bases. The CDR3 DNA sequence: TGTGCCAGCAGCCCGAGCTATGCGGGGGTCACAGATACGCAGTATTTT. Its translation is CASSPSYAGVTDTQYF.

This clone came up once. V usage is TRBV2 and J usage is TRBJ2-2, with TRBD2 matching over 10 bases. The V gene end was trimmed by 3 bases and the J gene end by 8 bases; junction bases not matched to a gene: 9. CDR1 and CDR2 (germline): SNHLY, FYNNEI. The CDR3 has 16 residues. The CDR3 sequence: CASSDRSGGAIGELFF. The CDR3, as DNA: TGTGCCAGCAGTGATCGGAGCGGGGGGGCTATTGGGGAGCTGTTTTTT.

The chain employs TRBV11-2 and TRBJ1-5, with 9 bases fitting TRBD1. Trimming at V came to 4 bases and at J to 10 bases, leaving 8 bases not matched to a gene. The CDR3 runs to 14 residues. The V gene's germline CDR1 is SGHAT and CDR2 FQNNGV. The CDR3 DNA is TGTGCCAGCAGCTCTACCGGGACAGGGACCCCCCAGCATTTT. Its protein product is CASSSTGTGTPQHF.

The chain is built from TRBV4-2 and TRBJ2-7; 7 nucleotides line up with TRBD1. J lost 2 bases, V lost 1 base, and 2 bases had no gene match. This CDR3 contains 14 residues. Per germline, CDR1 LGHNA and CDR2 YNFKEQ. CDR3: CASSQGDRAYEQYF. DNA of the CDR3: TGTGCCAGCAGCCAAGGGGACAGAGCCTACGAGCAGTACTTC.

The rearrangement uses TRBV28 and TRBJ1-1, with D unresolved. This CDR3 is 13 amino acids long. V lost 8 bases and J 0 bases, leaving 10 bases between the germline ends. CDR1 and CDR2 from the germline V gene are MDHEN and SYDVKM. CDR3 in DNA: TGTGCCAGCGAGGGCAGCCTGAACACTGAAGCTTTCTTT. As protein: CASEGSLNTEAFF.

This clone was observed once. This chain uses TRBV5-1 with TRBJ2-3; the match to TRBD2 covers 10 bases. Trimming at V came to 0 bases and at J to 3 bases, leaving 7 bases not matched to a gene. The CDR3 covers 17 residues. Germline CDR1 reads SGHRS; CDR2 reads YFSETQ. CDR3 amino acids: CASSLVGLAGDTDTQYF. The CDR3 nucleotides are TGCGCCAGCAGCTTGGTCGGCCTAGCGGGGGATACAGATACGCAGTATTTT.

The V call is TRBV29-1, the J call TRBJ2-1, with D unresolved. Per germline, CDR1 SQVTM and CDR2 ANQGSEA. This CDR3 contains 13 residues. Trimming left V 7 bases short and J 1 base short, with 11 bases between. The CDR3 spells CSGETLSYNEQFF. The CDR3 DNA is TGCAGCGGCGAGACTCTTTCCTACAATGAGCAGTTCTTC.

The chain recombines TRBV6-5 with TRBJ1-6; TRBD1 might be the D (5 bases). The CDR3 has 15 amino acids. V dropped 1 base and J dropped 7 bases, with 11 bases sitting between them. From germline, CDR1 is MNHEY and CDR2 SVGAGI. The CDR3 sequence: CASSYFRTLNSPLHF. The CDR3 DNA is TGTGCCAGCAGTTACTTTCGGACACTCAATTCACCCCTCCACTTT.

The CDR3 is CASNHEWASMDGYTF. DNA for the CDR3: TGTGCCAGCAACCACGAGTGGGCCTCGATGGATGGCTACACCTTC. V and J are TRBV7-2 and TRBJ1-2; no reliable D call. The germline CDR1 and CDR2 sequences are SGHTA and FQGNSA. The CDR3 is 15 amino acids. V was shortened by 7 bases and J by 6 bases, with 21 bases between the two germline ends.

The genes are TRBV7-3 and TRBJ2-1, with TRBD2 matching 16 bases. CDR1 is SGHTA and CDR2 is FQGTGA in the germline V gene. J lost 8 bases, V lost 4 bases, and 5 bases had no gene match. The CDR3 loop spans 16 amino acids. Here the CDR3 reads CASSYGTSGGADEQFF. The CDR3 bases are TGTGCCAGCAGCTACGGGACTAGCGGGGGGGCCGATGAGCAGTTCTTC. The entire variable domain, with the rest obtained from reference TRBV7-3 and TRBJ2-1, is as follows: GAGVSQTPSNKVTEKGKYVELRCDPISGHTALYWYRQSLGQGPEFLIYFQGTGAADDSGLPNDRFFAVRPEGSVSTLKIQRTERGDSAVYLCASSYGTSGGADEQFFGPGTRLTVL.

The chain has TRBV7-9 and TRBJ2-7; D is possibly TRBD1 (6 bases). The V end was cut by 5 bases, the J end by 4 bases, with 9 bases between. Germline CDR1 reads SEHNR; CDR2 reads FQNEAQ (reference sequence). CDR3 length equals 12 residues. The CDR3 DNA reads TGTGCCAGCAGCCGAACAGGGTACGAGCAGTACTTC. Its translation is CASSRTGYEQYF.

Remarks on this clone: The sample has other DNA sequences that encode this CDR3 too. The genes are TRBV19 and TRBJ1-3; the D is unclear. The CDR3 totals 14 residues. Germline assignment: CDR1 LNHDA and CDR2 SQIVND (reference sequence). Trimming cost V 1 base and J 1 base, with 5 bases left between them. The CDR3 DNA reads as TGTGCCAGTAGTATAGGAGGATCTGGAAACACCATATATTTT. Encoded protein: CASSIGGSGNTIYF.

J is TRBJ1-2 and V is TRBV7-2, with D maybe TRBD1 (5 bases). The CDR3 loop spans 14 amino acids. Per the germline V gene, CDR1 is SGHTA and CDR2 is FQGNSA. Trimming removed 5 bases at V and 4 bases at J, with 14 bases between. CDR3 sequence: CASSRRGVFYGYTF. CDR3 DNA: TGTGCCAGCAGCCGTCGGGGGGTCTTCTATGGCTACACCTTC.

The J gene is TRBJ2-5, the V gene TRBV4-2; 9 bases match TRBD2. Germline CDR1 reads LGHNA; CDR2 reads YNFKEQ. The CDR3 is made up of 17 amino acids. V shed 0 bases and J 4 bases; nucleotides not matched to a gene: 9. The chain's CDR3 is CASSQDLELAGGETQYF. The CDR3 DNA reads TGTGCCAGCAGCCAAGATCTAGAACTAGCGGGTGGAGAGACCCAGTACTTC.

This clone was detected only once. The chain joins TRBV28 to TRBJ1-2; TRBD1 matches 9 bases. Germline V gives CDR1 MDHEN, CDR2 SYDVKM. This CDR3 contains 15 residues. V was clipped by 5 bases and J by 2 bases; unmatched bases: 6. CDR3 residues: CASSPGTGTNYGYTF. The DNA of the CDR3 is TGTGCCAGCAGTCCTGGGACAGGGACAAACTATGGCTACACCTTC.

The V call is TRBV5-1, the J call TRBJ2-7; 11 bases agree with TRBD2. Unmatched junction bases numbered 20, after V lost 2 bases and J lost 4 bases. The CDR3 contains 20 residues. In germline, CDR1 is SGHRS, CDR2 YFSETQ. CDR3 region: CASSFSGPGRSLAGGYEQYF. CDR3 in DNA: TGCGCCAGCAGCTTCTCCGGCCCGGGACGCAGTCTAGCGGGGGGATACGAGCAGTACTTC.

The chain links TRBV19 to TRBJ2-7; TRBD2 matches at 11 bases. CDR1 is LNHDA, CDR2 SQIVND, per germline (reference sequence). Losses at the gene ends were 6 bases for V and 0 bases for J; bases not matched to a gene: 1. This CDR3 contains 14 residues. The CDR3 reads CASRLAGDSYEQYF. The CDR3 nucleotides read TGTGCCAGTAGACTAGCGGGGGACTCCTACGAGCAGTACTTC.